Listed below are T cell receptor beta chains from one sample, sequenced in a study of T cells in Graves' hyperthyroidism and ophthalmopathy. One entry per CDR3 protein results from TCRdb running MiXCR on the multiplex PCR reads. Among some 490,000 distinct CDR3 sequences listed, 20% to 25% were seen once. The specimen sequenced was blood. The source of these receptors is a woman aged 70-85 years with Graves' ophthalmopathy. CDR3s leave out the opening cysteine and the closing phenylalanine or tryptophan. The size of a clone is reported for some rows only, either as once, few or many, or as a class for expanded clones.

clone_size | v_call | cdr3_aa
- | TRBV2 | ASNQGAGETQY
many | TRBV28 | ASSFSSRQAGPNTEAF
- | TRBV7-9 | ASSDRTGREAF
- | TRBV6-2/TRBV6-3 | ASLGLDYNEQF
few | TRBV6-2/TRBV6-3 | ASRIQGALNQPQH
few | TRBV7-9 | ASSSTRGGQPYEQY
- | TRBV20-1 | SAGGPTGGRDTEAF
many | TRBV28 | ASSRLAGAEQY
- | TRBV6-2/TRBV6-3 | ASSGWGGVEKLF
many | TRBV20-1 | SGRGLGNTEAF
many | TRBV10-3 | AIRDRSNTGELF
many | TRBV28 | ASSGSNQPQH
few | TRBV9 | ASSVGDRGNYGYT
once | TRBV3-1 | ASSPIWTASRAF
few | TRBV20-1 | SVSTVSSYNEQF
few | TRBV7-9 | ASSPPASGSGETQY
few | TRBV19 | ASSRTLNYEQY
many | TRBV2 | ASAVSRETQY
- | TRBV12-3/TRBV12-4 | ASSVDSGRLDTQY
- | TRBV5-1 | ASSSGQGRYNEQF
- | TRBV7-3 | ASSLNPRDEAS
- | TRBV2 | ASGFNYGYT
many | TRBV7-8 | ASSSPLGGVDNEQF
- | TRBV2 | ASRTQGGGNEKLF
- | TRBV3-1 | ASSQELAYEQF
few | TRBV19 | ATSIAGENTGELF
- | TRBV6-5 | ASSYSMGLAGSYEQY
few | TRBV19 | ATSEAYEQY
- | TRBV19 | ASSRQRPETGSGNTIY
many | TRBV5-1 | ASSLTDTEAF
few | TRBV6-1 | ASSLRVHEQF
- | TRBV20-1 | SEGEDTQY
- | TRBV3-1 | ASSQLAPKGGELF
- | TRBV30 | AWTRLAGLGTDTQY
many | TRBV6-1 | ASKRQANEKLF
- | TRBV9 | ASSVAGGHQETQY
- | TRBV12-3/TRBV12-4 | ASRPGQLVSPLH
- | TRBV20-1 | SATDREGTDTQY
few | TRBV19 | ASSATSSYEQY
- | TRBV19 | ASSIDSPEAGGWADTQY
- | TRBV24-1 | ATSDAGLANTDTQY
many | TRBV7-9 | ASSFKTVMNTEAF